The 17 T cell receptor beta chains presented below share a single source sample, sequenced in a study of blood T cell repertoires in COVID-19. Using immunoSEQ multiplex PCR, the repertoire was profiled, and TCRdb retains in-frame clones only, with some absent. The data contain 65,000 to 75,000 clones, around 75% of them singletons. The sample taken for sequencing was peripheral blood. Source of these receptors: a man in his 70s with acute or convalescent COVID-19.

This chain joins TRBV7-6 and TRBJ2-1; 8 positions match TRBD2. The CDR3 runs to 16 residues. In germline, CDR1 is SGHVS, CDR2 FNYEAQ. V lost 7 bases, J lost 7 bases, and 15 bases stayed unmatched. The CDR3: CASTLSRAGEGNEQFF. The CDR3 nucleotides read TGTGCCAGCACCCTTAGTCGAGCGGGAGAGGGAAATGAGCAGTTCTTC.

This clone has more than one count but fewer than ten. This chain connects TRBV7-8 to TRBJ2-3; tentatively, D is TRBD1 (6 bases). This CDR3 has 12 residues. The ends were cut back, 5 bases at V and 7 bases at J, with 10 bases in the middle. CDR1 SGHVS and CDR2 FQNEAQ come from the germline V gene. The CDR3, as DNA: TGTGCCAGCAGCCGAAGGGGGAATACGCAGTATTTT. Amino acids: CASSRRGNTQYF. The full variable domain, rest sourced from reference TRBV7-8 and TRBJ2-3, is GAGVSQSPRYKVAKRGQDVALRCDPISGHVSLFWYQQALGQGPEFLTYFQNEAQLDKSGLPSDRFFAERPEGSVSTLKIQRTQQEDSAVYLCASSRRGNTQYFGPGTRLTVL.

This clone was observed a few times. The chain couples TRBV10-3 to TRBJ2-1; possibly TRBD2 for D (7 bases). V lost 9 bases and J 6 bases, leaving 9 bases between the germline ends. The germline V gene has CDR1 ENHRY and CDR2 SYGVKD. The CDR3 consists of 11 residues. CDR3 sequence: CAIGGGNEQFF. CDR3 sequence (DNA): TGTGCCATAGGGGGGGGCAATGAGCAGTTCTTC.

This clone was seen only once. V gene TRBV28 combines with J gene TRBJ1-2; no reliable D call. V was trimmed by 3 bases and J by 6 bases, leaving 14 bases between them. Germline CDR1 reads MDHEN; CDR2 reads SYDVKM. This CDR3 has 14 amino acids. CDR3 protein: CASSFFHIINGYTF. As DNA, the CDR3 is TGTGCCAGCAGTTTCTTTCACATCATTAATGGCTACACCTTC.

The chain carries TRBV15 and TRBJ2-5; TRBD2 aligns across 7 bases. Germline V lookup: CDR1 LNHNV, CDR2 YYDKDF (reference sequence). This CDR3 has 17 amino acids. Unmatched junction bases numbered 9, after V lost 0 bases and J lost 2 bases. The CDR3 loop is CATSRELSSGVQETQYF. The CDR3 DNA reads TGTGCCACCAGCAGAGAGCTGTCCAGCGGGGTACAAGAGACCCAGTACTTC.

The V gene is TRBV5-1, the J gene TRBJ1-4; D gene uncertain. V gave up 2 bases and J gave up 12 bases, with 20 bases separating them. Germline values: CDR1 SGHRS, CDR2 YFSETQ. This CDR3 contains 15 residues. The CDR3 sequence is CASSFFGRVREELFF. The CDR3 nucleotides are TGCGCCAGCAGCTTCTTCGGACGGGTTCGGGAAGAACTGTTTTTT.

This chain uses TRBV2 with TRBJ2-7; possible D gene TRBD1, 6 bases. Germline V gene sequence: CDR1 SNHLY, CDR2 FYNNEI. CDR3 length: 14 amino acids. The V end was cut by 5 bases, the J end by 6 bases, with 17 bases between. This CDR3 is CASSYTGHQTEQYF. As DNA, the CDR3 is TGTGCCAGCAGTTACACGGGACACCAGACCGAGCAGTACTTC.

The chain combines TRBV24-1 with TRBJ1-2; the D is unclear. CDR3 length: 14 residues. V was trimmed by 4 bases and J by 5 bases, leaving 13 bases between them. Germline V gene lookup returns CDR1 KGHDR and CDR2 SFDVKD. The CDR3 loop is CATSDPGRTYGYTF. The CDR3 region has the DNA TGTGCCACCAGTGACCCCGGGAGGACTTATGGCTACACCTTC.

V gene TRBV4-1 combines with J gene TRBJ2-7; the match to TRBD2 covers 11 bases. The CDR3 totals 16 residues. V lost 1 base to trimming and J lost 2 bases; unmatched junction nucleotides: 4. The germline CDR1 and CDR2 sequences are MGHRA and YSYEKL. The CDR3 nucleotides read TGCGCCAGCAGCCAAGGACCGGGACTAGCGGCCTACGAGCAGTACTTC. Protein product: CASSQGPGLAAYEQYF.

The chain joins TRBV3-1 (or the pseudogene TRBV3-2) to TRBJ1-2, with a weak D call TRBD1 (6 bases). The CDR3 sequence is 13 residues long. Germline V gene sequence: CDR1 LGHDT, CDR2 YNNKEL (reference sequence). Trimming shortened V by 3 bases and J by 4 bases, and 9 bases separated the two germline ends. The CDR3 loop reads CASSHRGGYGYTF. The CDR3 DNA is TGTGCCAGCAGCCACAGGGGCGGCTATGGCTACACCTTC.

Only one count was recorded for this clone. The V call is TRBV7-2, the J call TRBJ2-7, with TRBD1 as a possible D gene (5 bases). V dropped 4 bases and J dropped 6 bases, with 16 bases sitting between them. The germline gives CDR1 SGHTA, CDR2 FQGNSA. This CDR3 contains 14 residues. The CDR3 spells CASSYPGAGREQYF. CDR3 sequence (DNA): TGTGCCAGCAGCTACCCTGGGGCAGGGCGCGAGCAGTACTTC.

The rearrangement joins TRBV28 to TRBJ1-5; D gene unclear. The V end lost 5 bases, the J end lost 9 bases, and 14 bases lay between the germline ends. Germline V gene sequence: CDR1 MDHEN, CDR2 SYDVKM. This CDR3 comprises 13 residues. This CDR3 reads CASSTLGGRPQHF. For the CDR3, the DNA is TGTGCCAGCAGTACCCTGGGTGGGCGGCCCCAGCATTTT.

This sequence joins TRBV5-1 and TRBJ2-1, with D unresolved. The V and J ends lost 4 bases and 4 bases respectively, with 15 bases between them. Germline V gene data show CDR1 as SGHRS and CDR2 as YFSETQ. This CDR3 spans 15 amino acids. CDR3 sequence reads: CASSTHGFEYNEQFF. The CDR3 DNA sequence: TGCGCCAGCAGCACTCACGGGTTCGAGTACAATGAGCAGTTCTTC.

CDR3 DNA sequence: TGTGCCAGCAGTTCGACAGGGTTGGGGCTGGACGAGCAGTACTTC. Its translation: CASSSTGLGLDEQYF. V gene TRBV6-6 combines with J gene TRBJ2-7, with 7 bases matching TRBD1. The length of the CDR3 is 15 residues. In germline, CDR1 is MNHNY, CDR2 SVGAGI (reference sequence). The J segment lost 5 bases and the V segment lost 4 bases, leaving 11 bases of the junction unmatched.

The V call is TRBV18, the J call TRBJ2-2; D may be TRBD1 (5 bases). The V gene's germline CDR1 is KGHSH and CDR2 LQKENI. This CDR3 has 15 residues. Between the trimmed V and J ends, which lost 0 bases and 4 bases, there was a span of 9 bases. DNA of the CDR3: TGTGCCAGCTCACCACCGGTCAGGGCCACCGGGGAGCTGTTTTTT. This sequence encodes CASSPPVRATGELFF.

In its sample, this clone was seen once. This chain connects TRBV5-1 to TRBJ1-4, with D possibly being TRBD1 (5 bases). This CDR3 has 16 amino acids. Germline V lookup: CDR1 SGHRS, CDR2 YFSETQ. The V end was cut by 4 bases, the J end by 0 bases, with 13 bases between. As DNA, the CDR3 is TGCGCCAGCAGCCTTTTAACAGGAGCAACTAATGAAAAACTGTTTTTT. Residues: CASSLLTGATNEKLFF.

The rearrangement joins TRBV7-9 to TRBJ2-7; TRBD1 might be the D (5 bases). CDR1 SEHNR and CDR2 FQNEAQ come from the germline V gene (reference sequence). The CDR3 length is 15 residues. Between the trimmed V and J ends, which lost 5 bases and 4 bases, there was a span of 18 bases. The CDR3 region has the DNA TGTGCCAGCAGCATCCCTGGGGCCTTACCGTACGAGCAGTACTTC. Translation: CASSIPGALPYEQYF.